The 12 T cell receptor beta chains reported below all come from one sample, sequenced in a study of blood T cell repertoires in COVID-19. Assay: immunoSEQ multiplex PCR; the TCRdb copy retains only in-frame clones and omits some. The sample lists over 250,000 clones, more than 70% seen once, with 2% to 3% in the top ten. The sequenced sample consisted of peripheral blood. These receptors came from a woman aged 45-65 years with acute or convalescent COVID-19.

The rearrangement joins TRBV5-1 to TRBJ2-3, with unresolved D. The V end was cut by 0 bases, the J end by 0 bases, with 11 bases between. Germline V gene data show CDR1 as SGHRS and CDR2 as YFSETQ. There are 16 residues in the CDR3. The CDR3 protein is CASSLGQEISTDTQYF. CDR3 coding DNA: TGCGCCAGCAGCTTGGGCCAAGAGATTAGCACAGATACGCAGTATTTT.

The rearrangement links TRBV12-3 or TRBV12-4 to TRBJ1-2; perhaps TRBD1 as D (6 bases). V gave up 2 bases and J gave up 8 bases, with 12 bases separating them. This CDR3 contains 13 residues. The CDR3 sequence is CASSLPTGMGYTF. The CDR3 coding sequence is TGTGCCAGCAGTTTACCCACAGGGATGGGCTACACCTTC.

This clone was seen more than once but under ten times. CDR3 in amino acids: CASSHLGQPQHF. CDR3 coding DNA: TGTGCCAGCAGTCATCTAGGCCAGCCCCAGCATTTT. V gene TRBV7-9 combines with J gene TRBJ1-5; D is uncertain. V was pared by 6 bases and J by 7 bases, with 10 bases between. This CDR3 has 12 residues. Germline lookup yields CDR1 SEHNR and CDR2 FQNEAQ (reference sequence).

The chain carries TRBV9 and TRBJ1-5; a possible D gene is TRBD1 (5 bases). The CDR3 is 13 amino acids. Germline values: CDR1 SGDLS, CDR2 YYNGEE. Trimming cost V 1 base and J 7 bases, with 9 bases left between them. The CDR3: CASSVMGGQPQHF. The CDR3 bases are TGTGCCAGCAGCGTAATGGGGGGACAGCCCCAGCATTTT.

V gene TRBV11-2 combines with J gene TRBJ1-5; D gene ambiguous. The CDR3 spans 13 residues. With 2 bases removed from V and 3 bases from J, the gap between germline ends came to 5 bases. Germline CDR1 is SGHAT and CDR2 is FQNNGV. The CDR3 nucleotides are TGTGCCAGCAGCTTACAAAACAATCAGCCCCAGCATTTT. Protein: CASSLQNNQPQHF.

This chain connects TRBV24-1 to TRBJ2-1, with a possible D match to TRBD1 (5 bases). Germline loops: CDR1 KGHDR, CDR2 SFDVKD. Trimming stripped 3 bases from V and 9 bases from J, with 14 bases between. CDR3 length: 14 residues. CDR3 sequence reads: CATSDTPGRREQFF. CDR3 sequence (DNA): TGTGCCACCAGTGATACCCCAGGGCGGCGTGAGCAGTTCTTC.

The chain uses TRBV11-2 and TRBJ2-7; D perhaps matches TRBD1 (5 bases). Germline loops: CDR1 SGHAT, CDR2 FQNNGV. The CDR3 consists of 16 residues. Trimming cost V 0 bases and J 0 bases, with 12 bases left between them. CDR3 sequence (DNA): TGTGCCAGCAGCTTAGATCAAGCCAGGGCCTCCTACGAGCAGTACTTC. This translates into CASSLDQARASYEQYF.

J is TRBJ2-7 and V is TRBV12-3 or TRBV12-4; the D gene is possibly TRBD2 (6 bases). CDR3 length equals 12 residues. Trimming cost V 7 bases and J 7 bases, with 14 bases left between them. Here the CDR3 reads CASNNGRREQYF. The CDR3 DNA sequence: TGTGCCAGCAATAACGGGAGAAGGGAGCAGTACTTC.

The J gene is TRBJ2-2, the V gene TRBV7-3; D gene uncertain. Germline loops: CDR1 SGHTA, CDR2 FQGTGA. Deletions cut 5 bases from V and 3 bases from J, with 7 bases between. The CDR3 has 13 residues. The CDR3 coding sequence is TGTGCCAGCAGCCGAACTTACACCGGGGAGCTGTTTTTT. It yields the protein CASSRTYTGELFF.

This clone has more than one count but fewer than ten. The chain combines TRBV7-9 with TRBJ2-7, with TRBD2 as a possible D gene (5 bases). This CDR3 has 13 residues. Trimming removed 4 bases from V and 0 bases from J, with 7 bases in between. CDR1 and CDR2 (germline): SEHNR, FQNEAQ (reference sequence). The CDR3 loop reads CASSSGSSYEQYF. The CDR3 region has the DNA TGTGCCAGCAGCTCGGGGAGCTCCTACGAGCAGTACTTC. Filled out from reference TRBV7-9 and TRBJ2-7, the complete variable domain reads DTGVSQNPRHKITKRGQNVTFRCDPISEHNRLYWYRQTLGQGPEFLTYFQNEAQLEKSRLLSDRFSAERPKGSFSTLEIQRTEQGDSAMYLCASSSGSSYEQYFGPGTRLTVT.

Concerning this clone itself: The CDR3 end shows no conserved phenylalanine or tryptophan, and so a read error is likely. The DNA is left out, because the CDR3 cannot be placed on it with certainty; the CDR3 is given as TCRdb lists it. The rearrangement links TRBV27 to TRBJ1-1; the tabulated D call, TRBD1, remains unverified against the DNA. From its first to its last residue, the CDR3 has 8 amino acids. Germline CDR1 reads MNHEY; CDR2 reads SMNVEV (reference sequence). The CDR3 region is CASIWDRA.

The chain carries TRBV5-6 and TRBJ1-6; 9 bases are a match to TRBD1. The CDR3 is 17 amino acids. Trimming removed 6 bases from V and 5 bases from J; junction bases left unmatched: 12. From germline, CDR1 is SGHDT and CDR2 YYEEEE. CDR3 nucleotide sequence: TGTGCCAGCACCTCGTTGGACAGGGGATTGAATAATTCACCCCTCCACTTT. It is translated as CASTSLDRGLNNSPLHF.